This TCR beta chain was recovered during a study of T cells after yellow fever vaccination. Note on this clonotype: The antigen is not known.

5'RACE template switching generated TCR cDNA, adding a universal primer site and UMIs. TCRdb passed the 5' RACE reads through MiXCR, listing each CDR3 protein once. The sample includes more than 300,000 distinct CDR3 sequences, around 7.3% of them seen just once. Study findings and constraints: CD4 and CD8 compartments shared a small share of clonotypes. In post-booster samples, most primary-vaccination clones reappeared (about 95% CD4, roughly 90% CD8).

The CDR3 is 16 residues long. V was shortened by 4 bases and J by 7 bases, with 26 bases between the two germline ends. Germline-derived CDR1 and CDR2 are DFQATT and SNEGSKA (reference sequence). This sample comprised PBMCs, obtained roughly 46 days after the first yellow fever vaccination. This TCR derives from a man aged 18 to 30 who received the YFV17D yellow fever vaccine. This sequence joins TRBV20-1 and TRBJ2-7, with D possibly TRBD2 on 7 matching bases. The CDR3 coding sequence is TGCAGTGCTATCCTCAAAAGGGGGGGGACATTTGAGGAGCAGTACTTC. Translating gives CSAILKRGGTFEEQYF.